In this sample, the clone carrying this T cell receptor (beta chain) turned up many times. No antigen is known for it. Amplified regions were TCR beta CDR3 sequences from RNA transcripts. The study used the HTBI primer set for a first-round RT-PCR of the TCR CDR3. From the multiplex PCR reads, TCRdb called clonotypes with MiXCR, one entry per CDR3 protein. The data show some 620,000 distinct CDR3 sequences, with about 16% seen just once and approximately 3.8% held by the top ten. The CDR3 sequence is 13 residues long. Trimming shortened V by 3 bases and J by 1 base, and 9 bases separated the two germline ends. In germline, CDR1 is GTSNPN, CDR2 SVGIG (reference sequence). These data are taken from a study of T cells in Graves' hyperthyroidism and ophthalmopathy. Study-wide background: The blood sample was taken at first diagnosis, before treatment began. The study's findings and limits: Appearing also in blood were most of the thyroid clonotypes expanded above 0.001. Ophthalmopathy was distinguished from stable hyperthyroidism by 13 V-J signatures.

Clinical symptoms, serum thyroxine and TRAb, thyroid ultrasound and orbital computed tomography together formed the diagnostic basis. Sequencing input: blood. The rearrangement uses TRBV30 and TRBJ1-1; D is undetermined. This clonotype was obtained from a woman under 40 with Graves' hyperthyroidism. Here the CDR3 reads CAWRYAENTEAFF. For the CDR3, the DNA is TGTGCCTGGAGATATGCGGAGAACACTGAAGCTTTCTTT. Drawing the rest from reference TRBV30 and TRBJ1-1, the complete variable domain is SQTIHQWPATLVQPVGSPLSLECTVEGTSNPNLYWYRQAAGRGLQLLFYSVGIGQISSEVPQNLSASRPQDRQFILSSKKLLLSDSGFYLCAWRYAENTEAFFGQGTRLTVV.